A single sample gave rise to the 32 T cell receptor beta chains below, sequenced in a study of blood T cell repertoires in COVID-19. Repertoires were generated with immunoSEQ multiplex PCR, while TCRdb's copy carries only in-frame clones and drops some. The sample carries 50,000 or so clones, over 85% recorded once. Sequencing input: peripheral blood. These receptors were obtained from a man in his fifties or sixties with COVID-19, enrolled during active disease.

The DNA of the CDR3 is TGTGCCACCATGGGCGGTACTTGGGGCCGTGGCGGATTAAAGGGAGATACGCAGTATTTT. This encodes CATMGGTWGRGGLKGDTQYF. The chain uses TRBV24-1 and TRBJ2-3; a possible D gene is TRBD1 (5 bases). The germline gives CDR1 KGHDR, CDR2 SFDVKD. Trimming left V 8 bases short and J 5 bases short, with 34 bases between. The CDR3 contains 20 residues.

The chain carries TRBV7-9 and TRBJ1-6; a possible D gene is TRBD1 (5 bases). V shed 10 bases and J shed 7 bases, with 14 bases lying between them. Germline values: CDR1 SEHNR, CDR2 FQNEAQ (reference sequence). CDR3 length: 13 residues. CDR3 DNA sequence: TGTGCCACTTCCAGGGATCGGAATTCACCCCTCCACTTT. Translation: CATSRDRNSPLHF.

The chain uses TRBV12-5 and TRBJ1-1; D not certain. Germline V CDR1 and CDR2: LGHNT, FRNRAP. V was clipped by 0 bases and J by 1 base, with 6 bases between them. The length of the CDR3 is 14 residues. CDR3 bases: TGTGCTAGTGGTTTGGTCACGGGGAACACTGAAGCTTTCTTT. Translating it yields CASGLVTGNTEAFF. The whole variable domain, remainder taken from reference TRBV12-5 and TRBJ1-1, is DARVTQTPRHKVTEMGQEVTMRCQPILGHNTVFWYRQTMMQGLELLAYFRNRAPLDDSGMPKDRFSAEMPDATLATLKIQPSEPRDSAVYFCASGLVTGNTEAFFGQGTRLTVV.

The chain carries TRBV5-1 and TRBJ1-1; D perhaps matches TRBD1 (6 bases). Germline CDR1 reads SGHRS; CDR2 reads YFSETQ. Trimming removed 4 bases from V and 2 bases from J, with 15 bases in between. The CDR3 sequence is 15 residues long. CDR3 bases: TGCGCCAGCAGCGCCCTGACAGGTCGAAACACTGAAGCTTTCTTT. This codes for CASSALTGRNTEAFF.

The chain couples TRBV20-1 to TRBJ2-7, with D possibly being TRBD1 (5 bases). Germline values: CDR1 DFQATT, CDR2 SNEGSKA (reference sequence). The germline V and J ends were trimmed by 2 bases and 3 bases, with 5 bases remaining between them. There are 11 residues in the CDR3. CDR3 sequence (DNA): TGCAGTGCTAGACAGGGCTACGAGCAGTACTTC. Translating it yields CSARQGYEQYF.

This clone is a singleton in its sample. V and J are TRBV5-1 and TRBJ1-1; a possible D gene is TRBD1 (5 bases). V dropped 4 bases and J dropped 1 base, with 17 bases sitting between them. Germline V gives CDR1 SGHRS, CDR2 YFSETQ. This CDR3 is 16 amino acids long. CDR3 in DNA: TGCGCCAGCAGCCCGGGAGGCGGGGGACGGAACACTGAAGCTTTCTTT. Translation gives CASSPGGGGRNTEAFF.

The chain uses TRBV27 and TRBJ2-1; D perhaps matches TRBD2 (5 bases). Germline CDR1 is MNHEY and CDR2 is SMNVEV (reference sequence). V lost 6 bases, J lost 0 bases, and 12 bases lay in between. There are 15 residues in the CDR3. The CDR3 loop reads CASSSSGSSYNEQFF. CDR3 coding DNA: TGTGCCAGCAGCTCCTCGGGGAGCTCCTACAATGAGCAGTTCTTC.

The chain links TRBV5-1 to TRBJ2-1; D is possibly TRBD2 (6 bases). The V and J ends lost 2 bases and 7 bases respectively, with 16 bases between them. CDR1 and CDR2 from the germline V gene are SGHRS and YFSETQ. The CDR3 consists of 15 residues. The CDR3 region is CASSFFGGSSNEQFF. In DNA form, the CDR3 reads TGCGCCAGCAGCTTTTTCGGGGGAAGTTCAAATGAGCAGTTCTTC. Using reference TRBV5-1 and TRBJ2-1 for the parts outside the CDR3, the full variable domain is KAGVTQTPRYLIKTRGQQVTLSCSPISGHRSVSWYQQTPGQGLQFLFEYFSETQRNKGNFPGRFSGRQFSNSRSEMNVSTLELGDSALYLCASSFFGGSSNEQFFGPGTRLTVL.

This clone was recorded a few times. This chain connects TRBV21-1 to TRBJ2-1; the D segment call TRBD2 is taken from the table without a DNA check. TRBV21-1 is termed a pseudogene. The CDR3 covers 15 residues. This CDR3 is CASSTPGSVSNEQFF. DNA of the CDR3: TGTGCCAGCAGCACCCCGGGGAGTGTGAGCAATGAGCAGTTCTTC.

The chain carries TRBV28 and TRBJ1-1, with D maybe TRBD1 (5 bases). Trimming shortened V by 7 bases and J by 1 base, and 10 bases separated the two germline ends. This CDR3 spans 13 amino acids. In germline, CDR1 is MDHEN, CDR2 SYDVKM. The CDR3 loop is CASIWGPNTEAFF. The CDR3 bases are TGTGCCAGCATATGGGGCCCGAACACTGAAGCTTTCTTT.

The chain joins TRBV6-4 to TRBJ1-1, with 10 bases aligning to TRBD1. The CDR3 is 16 residues long. Germline CDR1 MRHNA, CDR2 SNTAGT. Germline trimming cut 6 bases from V and 4 bases from J; bases unmatched to any gene: 11. The CDR3, as DNA: TGTGCCAGCAGGAAAGGGACAGGGGAACGTGGCACTGAAGCTTTCTTT. Its protein is CASRKGTGERGTEAFF.

The chain employs TRBV12-3 or TRBV12-4 and TRBJ1-5; D gene uncertain. CDR3 length equals 13 residues. V shed 6 bases and J shed 4 bases, with 10 bases lying between them. The chain's CDR3 is CASRDGLNQPQHF. The CDR3 DNA reads as TGTGCCAGCAGGGACGGACTTAATCAGCCCCAGCATTTT.

As to this clone: The conserved phenylalanine or tryptophan normally closing the CDR3 is absent here, so this likely arose from a read error. The DNA is omitted, as the CDR3 cannot be located on it reliably, and the CDR3 follows TCRdb's listing. The chain uses TRBV24-1 and TRBJ1-2; the DNA was not used to check the table's D call, TRBD1. 9 amino acids form the CDR3, both terminal residues included. CDR1 and CDR2 (germline): KGHDR, SFDVKD. The chain's CDR3 is CATLPDRAV.

The rearrangement links TRBV5-4 to TRBJ2-7, with D perhaps TRBD2 (7 bases). Germline CDR1 is SGHNT and CDR2 is YYREEE (reference sequence). V gave up 0 bases and J gave up 6 bases, with 16 bases separating them. CDR3 size: 15 residues. In nucleotides, the CDR3 is TGTGCCAGCAGCTTGGGTGGAGGGGGGGCCCTCGAGCAGTACTTC. As protein: CASSLGGGGALEQYF.

Here the CDR3 DNA reads TGTGCCAGCAGCTTACAGGGGTTTGAAGCTTTCTTT. Translation gives CASSLQGFEAFF. This sequence joins TRBV5-4 and TRBJ1-1; TRBD1 matches 7 bases. The germline CDR1 and CDR2 sequences are SGHNT and YYREEE (reference sequence). The length of the CDR3 is 12 residues. The V gene end was trimmed by 2 bases and the J gene end by 7 bases; junction bases not matched to a gene: 2.

V usage is TRBV9 and J usage is TRBJ2-7, with no clear D. Germline V gene sequence: CDR1 SGDLS, CDR2 YYNGEE. The CDR3 is 17 residues long. V shed 4 bases and J shed 1 base, with 21 bases lying between them. This CDR3 is CASSSEAPPSRSYEQYF. CDR3 bases: TGTGCCAGCAGCTCTGAGGCGCCCCCAAGTCGATCCTACGAGCAGTACTTC. Drawing the rest from reference TRBV9 and TRBJ2-7, the complete variable domain is DSGVTQTPKHLITATGQRVTLRCSPRSGDLSVYWYQQSLDQGLQFLIQYYNGEERAKGNILERFSAQQFPDLHSELNLSSLELGDSALYFCASSSEAPPSRSYEQYFGPGTRLTVT.

This clone was detected only once. The chain has TRBV28 and TRBJ1-2, with TRBD1 matching 11 bases. Trimming cost V 6 bases and J 7 bases; bases outside gene matches: 7. CDR1 and CDR2 from the germline V gene are MDHEN and SYDVKM. This CDR3 has 14 amino acids. The CDR3 DNA sequence: TGTGCCAGCAGGGAGGGACAGGGGGGGACTGGCTACACCTTC. It encodes CASREGQGGTGYTF.

V and J are TRBV18 and TRBJ2-1, with 11 bases matching TRBD2. Germline V gene sequence: CDR1 KGHSH, CDR2 LQKENI. CDR3 size: 17 residues. V shed 1 base, J shed 2 bases, and the junction held 4 bases outside the gene matches. The CDR3 loop is CASSPQGLAAAYNEQFF. The DNA for the CDR3 is TGTGCCAGCTCACCACAGGGACTAGCGGCCGCCTACAATGAGCAGTTCTTC.

The chain links TRBV7-8 to TRBJ1-6; D is undetermined. Germline V gives CDR1 SGHVS, CDR2 FQNEAQ. The CDR3 is 15 amino acids. The V end was cut by 1 base, the J end by 7 bases, with 11 bases between. CDR3 bases: TGTGCCAGCAGCTTAGGTGGCGCGGGGAATTCACCCCTCCACTTT. Encoded protein: CASSLGGAGNSPLHF. The full variable domain, its missing parts supplied by reference TRBV7-8 and TRBJ1-6, is GAGVSQSPRYKVAKRGQDVALRCDPISGHVSLFWYQQALGQGPEFLTYFQNEAQLDKSGLPSDRFFAERPEGSVSTLKIQRTQQEDSAVYLCASSLGGAGNSPLHFGNGTRLTVT.

The chain has TRBV5-4 and TRBJ2-1; the match to TRBD1 covers 9 bases. Germline loops: CDR1 SGHNT, CDR2 YYREEE (reference sequence). The junction had 14 bases not matched to a gene; V was cut back by 3 bases and J by 7 bases. The CDR3 runs 17 residues. The CDR3 loop is CASSSPPGQGKGNEQFF. Written as DNA, the CDR3 is TGTGCCAGCAGCTCCCCCCCTGGACAGGGGAAGGGGAATGAGCAGTTCTTC.

The chain recombines TRBV7-2 with TRBJ2-7; the D gene is possibly TRBD2 (6 bases). V was clipped by 5 bases and J by 2 bases, with 10 bases between them. This CDR3 region has 13 residues. Germline-derived CDR1 and CDR2 are SGHTA and FQGNSA. The CDR3 DNA reads TGTGCCAGCAGCGCCTTAGCGGCCTACGAGCAGTACTTC. Its protein product is CASSALAAYEQYF.

The chain employs TRBV6-2 or TRBV6-3 and TRBJ2-7; D perhaps matches TRBD2 (6 bases). Trimming took off 2 bases at V and 3 bases at J, with 8 bases between the two ends. The CDR3 runs 13 residues. CDR1 and CDR2 (germline): MNHEY, SVGEGT. In nucleotides, the CDR3 is TGTGCCAGCAGTTACGGGGGGAACTACGAGCAGTACTTC. Its protein product is CASSYGGNYEQYF.

The V and J genes are TRBV5-1 and TRBJ2-1; 7 bases map to TRBD1. Germline CDR1 reads SGHRS; CDR2 reads YFSETQ. CDR3 length: 19 residues. Trimming at V came to 2 bases and at J to 4 bases, leaving 18 bases not matched to a gene. The CDR3 DNA is TGCGCCAGCAGCTTCGCACTCCAAACGGTCAGACAGGGATACAATGAGCAGTTCTTC. Amino acids: CASSFALQTVRQGYNEQFF. Using reference TRBV5-1 and TRBJ2-1 for the parts outside the CDR3, the full variable domain is KAGVTQTPRYLIKTRGQQVTLSCSPISGHRSVSWYQQTPGQGLQFLFEYFSETQRNKGNFPGRFSGRQFSNSRSEMNVSTLELGDSALYLCASSFALQTVRQGYNEQFFGPGTRLTVL.

CDR3 region: CASSFGGYTEAFF. For the CDR3, the DNA is TGTGCCAGCAGTTTTGGGGGGTACACTGAAGCTTTCTTT. The chain couples TRBV27 to TRBJ1-1; tentative D call: TRBD1 (5 bases). This CDR3 has 13 residues. From germline, CDR1 is MNHEY and CDR2 SMNVEV (reference sequence). V lost 3 bases and J 3 bases, leaving 8 bases between the germline ends.

The chain has TRBV18 and TRBJ2-7; D is possibly TRBD1 (5 bases). The germline V gene encodes CDR1 KGHSH and CDR2 LQKENI. V was clipped by 4 bases and J by 3 bases, with 10 bases between them. CDR3 size: 13 residues. CDR3 DNA sequence: TGTGCCAGCTCACTAACGACAGACTACGAGCAGTACTTC. Translated: CASSLTTDYEQYF.

This chain links TRBV28 with TRBJ2-1, with 8 bases aligning to TRBD1. J was trimmed by 4 bases and V by 7 bases; bases with no gene match: 6. Germline V gives CDR1 MDHEN, CDR2 SYDVKM. This CDR3 spans 14 amino acids. CDR3 amino acids: CASKTGGKYNEQFF. The CDR3 DNA reads TGTGCCAGCAAAACAGGGGGGAAATACAATGAGCAGTTCTTC.

The V call is TRBV10-3, the J call TRBJ1-1; 7 bases align to TRBD1. CDR1 and CDR2 from the germline V gene are ENHRY and SYGVKD. V was clipped by 11 bases and J by 7 bases; unmatched bases: 7. The CDR3 has 11 amino acids. As DNA, the CDR3 is TGTGCCGCTGCAGGGGGTATTGAAGCTTTCTTT. Protein sequence: CAAAGGIEAFF.

A single count supports this clone. The V and J genes are TRBV2 and TRBJ1-2; 10 nucleotides match TRBD1. Looked up from germline, CDR1 is SNHLY and CDR2 is FYNNEI. The CDR3 totals 14 residues. The V segment lost 6 bases and the J segment 3 bases; nucleotides outside the gene matches: 4. DNA for the CDR3: TGTGCCAGCAGCCCCGGGACAGGGGACTATGGCTACACCTTC. Encoded protein: CASSPGTGDYGYTF. Drawing the rest from reference TRBV2 and TRBJ1-2, the complete variable domain is EPEVTQTPSHQVTQMGQEVILRCVPISNHLYFYWYRQILGQKVEFLVSFYNNEISEKSEIFDDQFSVERPDGSNFTLKIRSTKLEDSAMYFCASSPGTGDYGYTFGSGTRLTVV.

This chain uses TRBV24-1 with TRBJ2-4, with a possible D match to TRBD2 (5 bases). Germline V gene data show CDR1 as KGHDR and CDR2 as SFDVKD. The CDR3 sequence is 13 residues long. Trimming took 5 bases from V and 15 from J, leaving 19 bases between them. Here the CDR3 DNA reads TGTGCCACCAGTGCCGTACTAGGCCCTCGGATGTACTTC. Its translation: CATSAVLGPRMYF.

CDR3 amino acids: CASRGTGTGTYNEQFF. In DNA, the CDR3 is TGTGCCAGCAGGGGTACCGGGACAGGAACCTACAATGAGCAGTTCTTC. The V call is TRBV28, the J call TRBJ2-1, with 8 bases aligning to TRBD1. The CDR3 is 16 residues long. CDR1 MDHEN and CDR2 SYDVKM come from the germline V gene. V shed 6 bases and J 2 bases; nucleotides not matched to a gene: 9.

Turning to this clone: This CDR3 is also generated by other DNA sequences in the sample. This chain links TRBV11-2 with TRBJ1-1, with a possible D match to TRBD1 (5 bases). Trimming cost V 1 base and J 0 bases, with 6 bases left between them. CDR1 SGHAT and CDR2 FQNNGV come from the germline V gene. The CDR3 contains 14 residues. The CDR3 sequence: CASSLGQMNTEAFF. CDR3 nucleotide sequence: TGTGCCAGCAGCTTAGGACAGATGAACACTGAAGCTTTCTTT.

The chain is built from TRBV9 and TRBJ1-1, with D possibly being TRBD1 (6 bases). V lost 1 base to trimming and J lost 1 base, with 11 bases between them. From germline, CDR1 is SGDLS and CDR2 YYNGEE. CDR3 length equals 15 residues. The CDR3 bases are TGTGCCAGCAGCGTACGGGACACTCCGAACACTGAAGCTTTCTTT. This encodes CASSVRDTPNTEAFF.